Presented here are 32 T cell receptor beta chains from one specimen sequenced in a study of technical replicates of blood from a handful of donors. This table comes from immunoSEQ multiplex PCR, and its TCRdb copy is limited to in-frame clones, with some not included. The data show about 14,000 clones, about 80% seen once. Sample: PBMCs. These receptors were obtained from a human donor in good health.

V and J are TRBV19 and TRBJ1-5, with 10 bases fitting TRBD1. J lost 5 bases, V lost 5 bases, and 3 bases had no gene match. Germline CDR1 reads LNHDA; CDR2 reads SQIVND (reference sequence). The CDR3 length is 14 residues. As DNA, the CDR3 is TGTGCCAGTAGTTCGACAGGGGGCGATCAGCCCCAGCATTTT. It encodes CASSSTGGDQPQHF.

V gene TRBV6-7 combines with J gene TRBJ1-2, with D perhaps TRBD1 (5 bases). TRBV6-7 is flagged as an ORF with uncertain function. The ends were cut back, 4 bases at V and 4 bases at J, with 13 bases in the middle. CDR3 length equals 14 residues. The CDR3 DNA reads as TGTGCCAGCAGTTTAGCGGGGGTTGTCTATGGCTACACCTTC. Translating it yields CASSLAGVVYGYTF.

This chain links TRBV5-6 with TRBJ1-2; weak D call: TRBD1 (5 bases). Germline-derived CDR1 and CDR2 are SGHDT and YYEEEE. This CDR3 has 15 amino acids. The V gene lost 1 base and the J gene lost 0 bases, with 10 bases spanning the gap. The CDR3 DNA reads TGTGCCAGCAGCTTGACGACAGTTACTAACTATGGCTACACCTTC. This translates into CASSLTTVTNYGYTF.

The V call is TRBV15, the J call TRBJ2-1; 8 bases line up with TRBD1. V gave up 3 bases and J gave up 4 bases; unmatched junction bases: 2. In germline, CDR1 is LNHNV, CDR2 YYDKDF (reference sequence). The CDR3 runs 14 residues. Written as DNA, the CDR3 is TGTGCCACCAGCAGGGGACAGGATTACAATGAGCAGTTCTTC. This encodes CATSRGQDYNEQFF.

V and J are TRBV5-6 and TRBJ2-7, with D perhaps matching TRBD2 (6 bases). Looked up from germline, CDR1 is SGHDT and CDR2 is YYEEEE. Trimming pared 3 bases from V and 1 base from J, leaving 8 bases between. This CDR3 is built from 13 residues. CDR3 nucleotides: TGTGCCAGCAGCTGGGGGAGGTCCTACGAGCAGTACTTC. This encodes CASSWGRSYEQYF.

J is TRBJ1-2 and V is TRBV5-1, with 7 nucleotides matching TRBD1. This CDR3 is 14 amino acids long. CDR1 is SGHRS and CDR2 is YFSETQ in the germline V gene. Losses at the gene ends were 0 bases for V and 5 bases for J; bases not matched to a gene: 4. The CDR3 DNA is TGCGCCAGCAGCTTGGAGGGGGCGAGTTATGGCTACACCTTC. It yields the protein CASSLEGASYGYTF.

The J gene is TRBJ2-1, the V gene TRBV10-2, with no clear D. The CDR3 loop spans 14 amino acids. The germline V gene has CDR1 WSHSY and CDR2 SAAADI. Trimming pared 11 bases from V and 2 bases from J, leaving 16 bases between. The CDR3 region has the DNA TGCGCCTTGGGCTCTTCTGCTACCTACAATGAGCAGTTCTTC. Amino acid sequence: CALGSSATYNEQFF.

The CDR3 loop is CASSGGLGISSSYNEQFF. CDR3 nucleotide sequence: TGTGCCAGCAGCGGTGGTTTGGGCATTTCGTCCTCCTACAATGAGCAGTTCTTC. The chain joins TRBV9 to TRBJ2-1; D unclear. Per germline, CDR1 SGDLS and CDR2 YYNGEE. The CDR3 consists of 18 residues. V gave up 3 bases and J gave up 0 bases, with 19 bases separating them.

The V and J genes are TRBV5-1 and TRBJ2-1, with 13 bases aligning to TRBD2. J gave up 5 bases and V 1 base, and 3 bases lay outside the gene matches. Per the germline V gene, CDR1 is SGHRS and CDR2 is YFSETQ. The CDR3 sequence is 16 residues long. In DNA, the CDR3 is TGCGCCAGCAGCTTGCGACTAGCGGGAGGAAACAATGAGCAGTTCTTC. Translated: CASSLRLAGGNNEQFF.

The CDR3 here is CASSLEGEGYGYTF. As DNA, the CDR3 is TGTGCCAGCAGCTTAGAAGGGGAAGGCTATGGCTACACCTTC. The V call is TRBV7-9, the J call TRBJ1-2; the D gene is possibly TRBD1 (5 bases). Per germline, CDR1 SEHNR and CDR2 FQNEAQ (reference sequence). Deletions cut 1 base from V and 4 bases from J, with 10 bases between. The CDR3 consists of 14 residues.

The J gene is TRBJ1-1, the V gene TRBV18, with 7 bases that match TRBD1. In germline, CDR1 is KGHSH, CDR2 LQKENI. The trim removed 1 base at V and 3 bases at J, leaving 2 bases unmatched. This CDR3 contains 14 residues. For the CDR3, the DNA is TGTGCCAGCTCACCACGCCAGGGGGACACTGAAGCTTTCTTT. The encoded protein is CASSPRQGDTEAFF.

This clone was observed a single time. The chain has TRBV19 and TRBJ2-2, with 9 bases matching TRBD2. V was pared by 1 base and J by 7 bases, with 7 bases of the junction left unmatched. This CDR3 has 16 residues. Germline CDR1 reads LNHDA; CDR2 reads SQIVND (reference sequence). The CDR3 nucleotides are TGTGCCAGTAGTATAGGAGGCGGGAGGGCTGGCGGGGAGCTGTTTTTT. Translating it yields CASSIGGGRAGGELFF.

This sequence joins TRBV5-1 and TRBJ2-5; D gene uncertain. V was clipped by 0 bases and J by 5 bases, with 11 bases between them. Looked up from germline, CDR1 is SGHRS and CDR2 is YFSETQ. This CDR3 contains 14 residues. CDR3 nucleotides: TGCGCCAGCAGCTTGGTAGAGGCGTGGGAGACCCAGTACTTC. Residues: CASSLVEAWETQYF.

V gene TRBV23-1 combines with J gene TRBJ1-2; 7 bases are a match to TRBD1. TRBV23-1 is sorted into the ORF group, with uncertain function. The CDR3 runs 13 residues. V gave up 4 bases and J gave up 8 bases; unmatched junction bases: 7. The CDR3 sequence: CASSRQQGLGYTF. The DNA of the CDR3 is TGCGCCAGCAGTCGGCAACAGGGGTTGGGCTACACCTTC.

The rearrangement uses TRBV10-1 and TRBJ2-3; D is perhaps TRBD1 (5 bases). Trimming left V 4 bases short and J 3 bases short, with 14 bases between. The CDR3 covers 15 residues. Germline-derived CDR1 and CDR2 are WNHNN and SYGVQD (reference sequence). The CDR3 region has the DNA TGCGCCAGCAGTGGGGGCGAGACGAATACAGATACGCAGTATTTT. Protein product: CASSGGETNTDTQYF.

The rearrangement links TRBV7-9 to TRBJ2-3; 7 positions agree with TRBD1. After removal of 5 bases from V and 6 bases from J, the junction contained 17 bases not matched to a gene. CDR1 is SEHNR and CDR2 is FQNEAQ in the germline V gene (reference sequence). The CDR3 length is 17 residues. The CDR3: CASSDTTYKGARDTQYF. The CDR3 DNA reads as TGTGCCAGCAGCGACACTACCTATAAGGGGGCACGGGATACGCAGTATTTT.

The chain uses TRBV14 and TRBJ2-3; D possibly corresponds to TRBD2 (5 bases). This CDR3 is 14 amino acids long. Germline CDR1 and CDR2: SGHDN and FVKESK. Trimming pared 4 bases from V and 6 bases from J, leaving 14 bases between. The CDR3 sequence: CASSLRTLGDTQYF. The CDR3 DNA reads as TGTGCCAGCAGCCTTCGGACTTTAGGGGATACGCAGTATTTT. The full variable domain, rest sourced from reference TRBV14 and TRBJ2-3, is EAGVTQFPSHSVIEKGQTVTLRCDPISGHDNLYWYRRVMGKEIKFLLHFVKESKQDESGMPNNRFLAERTGGTYSTLKVQPAELEDSGVYFCASSLRTLGDTQYFGPGTRLTVL.

The table lists this clone with a count of one. V usage is TRBV2 and J usage is TRBJ2-3, with no clear D. The CDR3 is 12 amino acids. Per the germline V gene, CDR1 is SNHLY and CDR2 is FYNNEI. Trimming cost V 6 bases and J 5 bases, with 9 bases left between them. As DNA, the CDR3 is TGTGCCAGCAGGGCCCGAGGAGATACGCAGTATTTT. Its translation is CASRARGDTQYF.

The chain uses TRBV5-1 and TRBJ2-7, with D possibly being TRBD1 (6 bases). Germline V lookup: CDR1 SGHRS, CDR2 YFSETQ. The CDR3 contains 13 residues. Trimming left V 4 bases short and J 3 bases short, with 11 bases between. The CDR3 DNA sequence: TGCGCCAGCAGCCCATGGGACAACTACGAGCAGTACTTC. The encoded protein is CASSPWDNYEQYF.

CDR3 DNA sequence: TGTGCCAGCAGCCCCTGGACAGGGGACACTGAAGCTTTCTTT. Residues: CASSPWTGDTEAFF. This chain uses TRBV11-2 with TRBJ1-1; 9 bases fit TRBD1. V lost 5 bases, J lost 3 bases, and 4 bases stayed unmatched. This CDR3 is built from 14 residues. Germline V gene data show CDR1 as SGHAT and CDR2 as FQNNGV. The whole variable domain, remainder taken from reference TRBV11-2 and TRBJ1-1, is EAGVAQSPRYKIIEKRQSVAFWCNPISGHATLYWYQQILGQGPKLLIQFQNNGVVDDSQLPKDRFSAERLKGVDSTLKIQPAKLEDSAVYLCASSPWTGDTEAFFGQGTRLTVV.

The V gene is TRBV18, the J gene TRBJ1-2; D is undetermined. The ends were cut back, 4 bases at V and 8 bases at J, with 23 bases in the middle. Germline V gene lookup returns CDR1 KGHSH and CDR2 LQKENI. The CDR3 loop spans 16 amino acids. The CDR3 here is CASSLATSGLLFGYTF. The CDR3 DNA is TGTGCCAGCTCACTAGCCACGTCAGGACTCCTATTCGGCTACACCTTC.

The gene calls are TRBV19 and TRBJ2-2, with D uncertain. CDR3 length: 13 amino acids. Per the germline V gene, CDR1 is LNHDA and CDR2 is SQIVND (reference sequence). V was clipped by 5 bases and J by 1 base, with 5 bases between them. CDR3 sequence (DNA): TGTGCCAGTAGTGAACAGAACACCGGGGAGCTGTTTTTT. Amino acids: CASSEQNTGELFF.

This chain links TRBV5-1 with TRBJ1-5; tentative D call: TRBD1 (5 bases). Germline assignment: CDR1 SGHRS and CDR2 YFSETQ. The CDR3 runs to 15 residues. V shed 0 bases and J shed 3 bases, with 10 bases lying between them. The CDR3 DNA reads TGCGCCAGCAGCTTGGACGGGGGAACCAATCAGCCCCAGCATTTT. Protein product: CASSLDGGTNQPQHF.

J is TRBJ2-6 and V is TRBV28; unclear D gene. This CDR3 has 15 amino acids. V lost 7 bases and J lost 3, with 13 bases in between. Germline lookup yields CDR1 MDHEN and CDR2 SYDVKM. CDR3 DNA: TGTGCCAGCACCAGTATGCTGGTTGGGGCCAACGTCCTGACTTTC. Amino acid sequence: CASTSMLVGANVLTF.

The chain carries TRBV11-2 and TRBJ2-3; D not certain. Trimming stripped 2 bases from V and 3 bases from J, with 9 bases between. The CDR3 loop spans 14 amino acids. Germline V gene lookup returns CDR1 SGHAT and CDR2 FQNNGV. The CDR3 DNA reads TGTGCCAGCAGCTTATCGCAGGTAACAGATACGCAGTATTTT. It encodes CASSLSQVTDTQYF.

The V and J genes are TRBV15 and TRBJ2-7, with a possible D match to TRBD2 (5 bases). Germline V lookup: CDR1 LNHNV, CDR2 YYDKDF (reference sequence). The V end lost 4 bases, the J end lost 2 bases, and 12 bases lay between the germline ends. The CDR3 length is 14 residues. The DNA of the CDR3 is TGTGCCACCAGCACCTGGACTTCCACCTACGAGCAGTACTTC. Its protein is CATSTWTSTYEQYF. Using reference TRBV15 and TRBJ2-7 for the parts outside the CDR3, the full variable domain is DAMVIQNPRYQVTQFGKPVTLSCSQTLNHNVMYWYQQKSSQAPKLLFHYYDKDFNNEADTPDNFQSRRPNTSFCFLDIRSPGLGDTAMYLCATSTWTSTYEQYFGPGTRLTVT.

The chain is built from TRBV5-1 and TRBJ2-7; TRBD1 aligns across 7 bases. This CDR3 has 14 amino acids. The V gene's germline CDR1 is SGHRS and CDR2 YFSETQ. V lost 7 bases and J lost 2; bases outside the gene matches: 9. The CDR3 coding sequence is TGCGCCAGCCACAGGGGCGAAGGTGCCTACGAGCAGTACTTC. Encoded protein: CASHRGEGAYEQYF.

J is TRBJ2-3 and V is TRBV7-6, with TRBD2 matching 8 bases. J lost 2 bases, V lost 5 bases, and 12 bases had no gene match. The CDR3 has 17 amino acids. Per germline, CDR1 SGHVS and CDR2 FNYEAQ. The CDR3 sequence is CASSPSGGAGATDTQYF. The CDR3 DNA reads as TGTGCCAGCAGCCCCTCCGGGGGGGCAGGGGCCACAGATACGCAGTATTTT. Full variable domain (rest looked up from reference TRBV7-6 and TRBJ2-3): GAGVSQSPRYKVTKRGQDVALRCDPISGHVSLYWYRQALGQGPEFLTYFNYEAQQDKSGLPNDRFSAERPEGSISTLTIQRTEQRDSAMYRCASSPSGGAGATDTQYFGPGTRLTVL.

The rearrangement uses TRBV30 and TRBJ2-1; D remains ambiguous. The CDR3 totals 17 residues. V dropped 3 bases and J dropped 0 bases, with 18 bases sitting between them. Germline V gene sequence: CDR1 GTSNPN, CDR2 SVGIG (reference sequence). CDR3 bases: TGTGCCTGGAGGCACCACCAGACCTCTAGCTCCTACAATGAGCAGTTCTTC. Translation: CAWRHHQTSSSYNEQFF.

The chain recombines TRBV7-6 with TRBJ2-3; 7 bases align to TRBD2. Germline V gene sequence: CDR1 SGHVS, CDR2 FNYEAQ. CDR3 length: 13 residues. With 11 bases clipped from V and 4 bases from J, the junction kept 9 bases outside the gene matches. The DNA of the CDR3 is TGTGCCGTGGGGGAGGGCCAAGCAGATACGCAGTATTTT. It is translated as CAVGEGQADTQYF. Variable domain in full (rest from reference TRBV7-6 and TRBJ2-3): GAGVSQSPRYKVTKRGQDVALRCDPISGHVSLYWYRQALGQGPEFLTYFNYEAQQDKSGLPNDRFSAERPEGSISTLTIQRTEQRDSAMYRCAVGEGQADTQYFGPGTRLTVL.

The V gene is TRBV29-1, the J gene TRBJ2-5; possibly TRBD1 for D (6 bases). V lost 3 bases, J lost 5 bases, and 25 bases lay in between. There are 17 residues in the CDR3. Germline loops: CDR1 SQVTM, CDR2 ANQGSEA. The CDR3 loop reads CSVEDADRRVVQETQYF. In nucleotides, the CDR3 is TGCAGCGTTGAGGACGCCGACAGGCGAGTGGTTCAGGAGACCCAGTACTTC.

The chain recombines TRBV2 with TRBJ1-5; 9 nucleotides line up with TRBD1. V trimming: 4 bases; J trimming: 4 bases; junction bases outside the gene matches: 5. Germline V gives CDR1 SNHLY, CDR2 FYNNEI. The CDR3 contains 15 residues. The CDR3 loop is CASSVWTGENQPQHF. The DNA of the CDR3 is TGTGCCAGCAGTGTTTGGACAGGGGAAAATCAGCCCCAGCATTTT. Filled out from reference TRBV2 and TRBJ1-5, the complete variable domain reads EPEVTQTPSHQVTQMGQEVILRCVPISNHLYFYWYRQILGQKVEFLVSFYNNEISEKSEIFDDQFSVERPDGSNFTLKIRSTKLEDSAMYFCASSVWTGENQPQHFGDGTRLSIL.